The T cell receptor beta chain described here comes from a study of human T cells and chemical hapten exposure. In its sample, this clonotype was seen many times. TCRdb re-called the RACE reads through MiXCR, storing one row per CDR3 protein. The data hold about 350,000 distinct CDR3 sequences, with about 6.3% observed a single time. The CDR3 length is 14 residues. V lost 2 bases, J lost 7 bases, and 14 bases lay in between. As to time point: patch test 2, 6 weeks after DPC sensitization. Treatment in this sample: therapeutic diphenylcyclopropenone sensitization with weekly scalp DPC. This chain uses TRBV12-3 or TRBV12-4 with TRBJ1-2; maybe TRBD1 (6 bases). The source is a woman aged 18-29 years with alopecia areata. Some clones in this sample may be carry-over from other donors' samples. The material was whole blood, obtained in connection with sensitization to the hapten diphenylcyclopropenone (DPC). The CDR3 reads CASSLNRANGGYTF. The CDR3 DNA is TGTGCCAGCAGTTTAAACAGGGCAAACGGTGGCTACACCTTC.